What follows describes a single T cell receptor beta chain. This CDR3 is built from 12 residues. From germline, CDR1 is KGHSH and CDR2 LQKENI. Trimming took 5 bases from V and 8 from J; bases not matched to a gene: 3. This record comes from a study of shared clonotypes between healthy human individuals. Produced via immunoSEQ multiplex PCR; TCRdb's table is partial and in-frame only. The table shows about 2.4 million clones, with approximately 93% occurring only once. Sequenced: naive CD4+ T cells from PBMCs. Subset in this sample: CD45RA+ positively selected. The chain joins TRBV18 to TRBJ2-1; TRBD2 matches at 7 bases. This receptor was obtained from a man aged 18 to 35 in good health. Some clones in this sample may be carry-over from other donors' samples. The CDR3 DNA reads TGTGCCAGCTCAACTGGACTAGATGAGCAGTTCTTC. It codes for CASSTGLDEQFF.